This is a list of T cell receptor beta chains from one sample in a study of cytomegalovirus exposure and HLA in healthy donors. Libraries were prepared by immunoSEQ multiplex PCR; TCRdb keeps only in-frame clonotypes and omits some of them. Found here are about 140,000 clones, roughly 88% of them singletons; the top ten hold around 0.5%. The sample taken for sequencing was PBMCs. The receptors stem from a woman in her 40s in good health and CMV-seronegative. CDR3s include the opening cysteine and the closing phenylalanine or tryptophan. The D gene is left open where the match is weak. Only part of the rows carry a size: once, few, many, or a class if the clone is expanded.

few TRBJ2-3 TRBV2 TRBD1 CASSVRGRTDTQYF TGTGCCAGCAGCGTCAGGGGGCGCACAGATACGCAGTATTTT
once TRBJ1-6 TRBV5-4 TRBD1 CASSGTGQGNSPLHF TGTGCCAGCAGCGGGACCGGACAGGGAAATTCACCCCTCCACTTT
- TRBJ2-1 TRBV6-1 - CASSVLIADNEQFF TGTGCCAGCAGTGTACTCATAGCGGACAATGAGCAGTTCTTC
- TRBJ2-1 TRBV9 TRBD2 CASSEWAGLEGNEQFF TGTGCCAGCAGCGAGTGGGCCGGACTAGAGGGCAATGAGCAGTTCTTC
once TRBJ2-2 TRBV9 - CASSARKEGHLELFF TGTGCCAGCAGCGCCCGAAAGGAGGGTCACTTGGAGCTGTTTTTT
- TRBJ2-5 TRBV9 TRBD2 CASSAGTSGTQYF TGTGCCAGCAGCGCTGGGACTAGCGGGACCCAGTACTTC
- TRBJ2-7 TRBV5-1 - CASSFGVGWEQYF TGCGCCAGCAGCTTCGGGGTAGGCTGGGAGCAGTACTTC
- TRBJ2-7 TRBV28 - CASIRLAYEQYF TGTGCCAGCATCCGACTAGCCTACGAGCAGTACTTC
- TRBJ2-2 TRBV10-3 TRBD2 CAIRGLVTNTGELFF TGTGCCATCAGGGGACTAGTTACAAACACCGGGGAGCTGTTTTTT
- TRBJ2-7 TRBV5-6 - CASSLFNEQYF TGTGCCAGCAGCTTGTTCAACGAGCAGTACTTC
- TRBJ2-1 TRBV28 - CASSLSHLYNEQFF TGTGCCAGCAGTTTAAGTCACCTATACAATGAGCAGTTCTTC
- TRBJ2-1 TRBV19 TRBD2 CASKTGLAGGDEQFF TGTGCCAGCAAAACCGGACTAGCGGGAGGAGATGAGCAGTTCTTC
- TRBJ1-2 TRBV6-1 - CASSSWTLLGEAF TGTGCCAGCAGTTCCTGGACACTTCTCGGGGAGGCCTTC
- TRBJ2-7 TRBV10-3 TRBD2 CAISESGGRGGYEQYF TGTGCCATCAGTGAGTCGGGAGGGCGGGGGGGCTACGAGCAGTACTTC
once TRBJ2-5 TRBV10-3 TRBD2 CATHQREQETQYF TGTGCCACACACCAGCGGGAGCAAGAGACCCAGTACTTC
- TRBJ2-3 TRBV4-2 - CASSPPSSDTQYF TGTGCCAGCAGCCCTCCTAGTTCAGATACGCAGTATTTT
- TRBJ2-2 TRBV11-2 TRBD1 CASSFAGQGNTGELFF TGTGCCAGCAGCTTCGCGGGACAGGGGAACACCGGGGAGCTGTTTTTT
- TRBJ1-1 TRBV5-6 - CASTFAVARLTTEAFF TGTGCCAGCACCTTCGCGGTCGCGAGGCTAACCACTGAAGCTTTCTTT
- TRBJ1-3 TRBV5-1 - CASTLGGTGNTIYF TGCGCCAGCACCTTGGGGGGCACTGGAAACACCATATATTTT
- TRBJ2-1 TRBV6-5 - CASSSRHPRDEQFF TGTGCCAGCAGTTCCCGCCACCCCCGGGATGAGCAGTTCTTC
- TRBJ2-5 TRBV7-6 - CASSSATQETQYF TGTGCCAGCAGCTCCGCTACTCAAGAGACCCAGTACTTC
- TRBJ1-1 TRBV5-1 - CASSLSLQEGNTEAFF TGCGCCAGCAGCTTGTCCTTGCAGGAGGGGAACACTGAAGCTTTCTTT
- TRBJ1-2 TRBV9 TRBD1 CASSAGQGGYGYTF TGTGCCAGCAGCGCGGGACAGGGGGGCTATGGCTACACCTTC
- TRBJ2-6 TRBV6-1 - CASSPGGSGANVLTF TGTGCCAGCAGCCCCGGAGGTTCTGGGGCCAACGTCCTGACTTTC
- TRBJ2-5 TRBV4-2 TRBD2 CASSQVLAGGTETQYF TGTGCCAGCAGCCAAGTACTAGCGGGAGGTACGGAGACCCAGTACTTC
- TRBJ2-7 TRBV7-9 - CSSSFAGWRYEQYF TGTTCCAGCAGCTTCGCCGGCTGGCGGTACGAGCAGTACTTC
- TRBJ1-2 TRBV14 TRBD1 CASSFDRGPNGYTF TGTGCCAGCAGTTTCGACAGGGGGCCTAATGGCTACACCTTC
- TRBJ1-2 TRBV27 - CASSLKLGQYPHSF TGTGCCAGCAGTTTGAAACTAGGACAGTACCCTCACTCATTC
- TRBJ2-3 TRBV29-1 - CSVTEKRDTQYF TGCAGCGTCACTGAAAAACGGGATACGCAGTATTTT
- TRBJ2-7 TRBV7-6 - CASSLDASSSYEQYF TGTGCCAGCAGCTTAGATGCTAGCAGCTCCTACGAGCAGTACTTC
- TRBJ2-1 TRBV5-1 - CASSLLGLTYNEQFF TGCGCCAGCAGCTTGTTAGGACTAACTTACAATGAGCAGTTCTTC
once TRBJ2-1 TRBV5-1 TRBD1 CASSWVGQGDNEQFF TGCGCCAGCAGTTGGGTGGGACAGGGTGATAATGAGCAGTTCTTC
- TRBJ2-1 TRBV9 TRBD2 CASSVGLAGYNEQFF TGTGCCAGCAGCGTGGGACTAGCGGGGTACAATGAGCAGTTCTTC
- TRBJ1-1 TRBV9 TRBD1 CASSPRDRHPSTEAFF TGTGCCAGCAGCCCCCGGGACAGACATCCTTCCACTGAAGCTTTCTTT
- TRBJ2-1 TRBV25-1 TRBD2 CASSTSGRGPANEQFF TGTGCCAGCTCGACTAGCGGGAGGGGCCCGGCCAATGAGCAGTTCTTC
- TRBJ2-7 TRBV11-3 - CASSFRDNVRSYEQYF TGTGCCAGCAGCTTTAGGGACAATGTAAGGAGCTACGAGCAGTACTTC